This TCR beta chain is drawn from a study of human T cells and chemical hapten exposure. Study-wide context: How much TCR each sample yielded varied, mostly because pooled library volumes differed slightly.

Notes on this clonotype: Its antigen is not identified. At one end, the junction sequence differs from germline, possibly due to a read error.

It was from unfractionated whole blood that total RNA was extracted. The CDR3 consists of 13 residues. Looked up from germline, CDR1 is MGHDK and CDR2 is SYGVNS. As the library was built, unique molecular identifiers were attached to individual cDNA molecules. Methods used by the authors: TCR counts had a median of around 94,000 per sample and spanned roughly 20,000 to 690,600. In TCRdb, the reads were re-called with MiXCR into one record per CDR3 protein. Here the V and J calls rest on TCRdb's processing, not on the authors' analysis. The data show 120,000 or so distinct CDR3 sequences, with over 6.5% seen just once and about 1.4% held by the top ten. Overall study findings and caveats: TCRs exceeding 1 in 1000 frequency stayed unchanged with DPC sensitization.

V and J are TRBV25-1 and TRBJ2-7; 9 nucleotides match TRBD2. Sequencing was performed on whole blood. This sequence originates from a human donor in good health. Some clones in this sample may be carry-over from other donors' samples. The CDR3 here is CASSGWRGTSPDF. CDR3 nucleotide sequence: TGTGCCAGCAGCGGGTGGAGAGGGACTAGCCCCGACTTC.